These 20 T cell receptor beta chains were sequenced from one sample in a study of T cells in Graves' hyperthyroidism and ophthalmopathy. TCR beta CDR3 regions were amplified from RNA transcripts. Carried out on the TCR CDR3, a first-round RT-PCR used the HTBI primer set. TCRdb re-derived calls from the multiplex PCR reads in MiXCR, one entry per CDR3 protein. The repertoire holds a few hundred thousand distinct CDR3 sequences, with roughly 20% as singletons. Source material: blood. The receptors were sampled from a woman in her forties with Graves' ophthalmopathy.

This clonotype was seen at least ten times. The chain is built from TRBV28 and TRBJ1-1; 9 bases fit TRBD1. The ends lost 4 bases at V and 7 bases at J; junction bases unmatched: 4. The CDR3 covers 13 residues. The germline V gene encodes CDR1 MDHEN and CDR2 SYDVKM. CDR3 coding DNA: TGTGCCAGCAGTTACAGGGGGCCTGGTGAAGCTTTCTTT. Encoded protein: CASSYRGPGEAFF.

The gene calls are TRBV27 and TRBJ1-1; the D gene is possibly TRBD1 (5 bases). The CDR3 contains 13 residues. V was pared by 5 bases and J by 3 bases, with 10 bases between. Germline CDR1 MNHEY, CDR2 SMNVEV (reference sequence). The CDR3 nucleotides are TGTGCCAGCAGTGGGGGTGGGTACACTGAAGCTTTCTTT. Translating it yields CASSGGGYTEAFF.

In its sample, this clonotype was seen many times. The chain carries TRBV4-1 and TRBJ2-2, with TRBD1 matching over 8 bases. The germline gives CDR1 MGHRA, CDR2 YSYEKL. This CDR3 has 14 amino acids. The junction had 5 bases not matched to a gene; V was cut back by 3 bases and J by 8 bases. CDR3 in amino acids: CASSQDRARGELFF. The CDR3 nucleotides are TGCGCCAGCAGCCAGGACAGGGCCAGGGGGGAGCTGTTTTTT.

CDR3 sequence (DNA): TGTGCCAGCAGCTTAGAGCTAAGTCGGAGCTCCGAGCAGTTCTTC. Its protein product is CASSLELSRSSEQFF. The gene calls are TRBV7-2 and TRBJ2-7; no definite D call. The tail of the sequence fits TRBJ2-1 better, so the J call may be wrong. CDR1 and CDR2 from the germline V gene are SGHTA and FQGNSA. The CDR3 has 15 residues.

The chain couples TRBV3-1 to TRBJ1-6; a weak D match, TRBD1 (5 bases). Trimming left V 5 bases short and J 9 bases short, with 11 bases between. The CDR3 runs 13 residues. The germline V gene encodes CDR1 LGHDT and CDR2 YNNKEL (reference sequence). The CDR3 sequence is CASSSVGGSPLHF. CDR3 in DNA: TGTGCCAGCAGCTCTGTCGGGGGTTCACCCCTCCACTTT. Filled out from reference TRBV3-1 and TRBJ1-6, the complete variable domain reads DTAVSQTPKYLVTQMGNDKSIKCEQNLGHDTMYWYKQDSKKFLKIMFSYNNKELIINETVPNRFSPKSPDKAHLNLHINSLELGDSAVYFCASSSVGGSPLHFGNGTRLTVT.

Many counts were recorded for this clonotype. The J gene is TRBJ2-2, the V gene TRBV20-1; the match to TRBD2 covers 7 bases. V trimming: 2 bases; J trimming: 0 bases; junction bases outside the gene matches: 12. Germline V gives CDR1 DFQATT, CDR2 SNEGSKA (reference sequence). This CDR3 comprises 18 residues. The CDR3, as DNA: TGCAGTGCTAGATCCGGACTAGGAGGGACCGCGAACACCGGGGAGCTGTTTTTT. Its protein product is CSARSGLGGTANTGELFF.

This clonotype was recorded at least ten times. V gene TRBV7-2 combines with J gene TRBJ1-5; no firm D call. The CDR3 contains 15 residues. V lost 5 bases, J lost 0 bases, and 11 bases lay in between. Germline V lookup: CDR1 SGHTA, CDR2 FQGNSA. Written as DNA, the CDR3 is TGTGCCAGCAGCCCCCAGCTCAATAGCAATCAGCCCCAGCATTTT. Protein product: CASSPQLNSNQPQHF.

The genes are TRBV7-8 and TRBJ1-1; no clear D. V lost 2 bases and J 4 bases, leaving 20 bases between the germline ends. The V gene's germline CDR1 is SGHVS and CDR2 FQNEAQ. This CDR3 is 17 amino acids long. CDR3 protein: CASSLIGGLGVGTEAFF. The CDR3 region has the DNA TGTGCCAGCAGCTTAATTGGAGGGCTTGGGGTCGGCACTGAAGCTTTCTTT.

This clonotype was found a few times. Being one base from a much bigger clone, this may be a read error. The gene calls are TRBV4-3 and TRBJ1-2; a possible D gene is TRBD1 (5 bases). This CDR3 is 15 amino acids long. Looked up from germline, CDR1 is LGHNA and CDR2 is YSLEER. The CDR3 is CPSSQSVAGEYGYTF. In DNA form, the CDR3 reads TGCCCCAGCAGCCAAAGCGTTGCGGGGGAATATGGCTACACCTTC.

This clonotype was seen many times. The chain uses TRBV27 and TRBJ1-1, with D unclear. Germline CDR1 reads MNHEY; CDR2 reads SMNVEV (reference sequence). The CDR3 contains 15 residues. The germline V and J ends were trimmed by 5 bases and 2 bases, with 15 bases remaining between them. The CDR3 coding sequence is TGTGCCAGCAGTCCCCTACTTAATTCAAACACTGAAGCTTTCTTT. Translating it yields CASSPLLNSNTEAFF.

This clonotype appeared many times. The chain combines TRBV20-1 with TRBJ2-7, with D perhaps matching TRBD2 (6 bases). V lost 2 bases, J lost 2 bases, and 16 bases lay in between. This CDR3 comprises 15 residues. CDR1 and CDR2 from the germline V gene are DFQATT and SNEGSKA (reference sequence). The DNA for the CDR3 is TGCAGTGCTAGATCGTCGCGGGAACTTCCCTACGAGCAGTACTTC. This translates into CSARSSRELPYEQYF.

Ten or more counts support this clonotype. V is TRBV29-1 and J is TRBJ2-2; 14 nucleotides agree with TRBD2. Looked up from germline, CDR1 is SQVTM and CDR2 is ANQGSEA. The V gene end was trimmed by 4 bases and the J gene end by 4 bases; junction bases not matched to a gene: 2. The CDR3 has 15 residues. In nucleotides, the CDR3 is TGCAGCGTTGCCGGGACTAGCGGGAGCACCGGGGAGCTGTTTTTT. The encoded protein is CSVAGTSGSTGELFF.

This clonotype was counted ten times or more. The chain carries TRBV5-6 and TRBJ1-1; D might be TRBD1 (5 bases). CDR3 length: 14 residues. Germline CDR1 reads SGHDT; CDR2 reads YYEEEE. V lost 2 bases and J 3 bases, leaving 11 bases between the germline ends. The CDR3 region is CASSLRGQDTEAFF. The CDR3 bases are TGTGCCAGCAGCTTAAGGGGTCAGGACACTGAAGCTTTCTTT.

This clonotype came up many times. The chain is built from TRBV6-1 and TRBJ2-4; D may be TRBD1 (5 bases). Between the trimmed V and J ends, which lost 5 bases and 8 bases, there was a span of 16 bases. Germline values: CDR1 MNHNS, CDR2 SASEGT. This CDR3 has 14 residues. The CDR3 region is CASSLQAGWDIQYF. CDR3 coding DNA: TGTGCCAGCAGTCTTCAGGCAGGGTGGGACATTCAGTACTTC.

This clonotype was observed many times. This sequence joins TRBV20-1 and TRBJ2-7; unclear D gene. CDR3 length: 15 amino acids. The germline V gene has CDR1 DFQATT and CDR2 SNEGSKA (reference sequence). With 5 bases removed from V and 4 bases from J, the gap between germline ends came to 21 bases. Here the CDR3 reads CSAFPDRYKDYEQYF. In DNA, the CDR3 is TGCAGTGCTTTCCCGGACCGATATAAAGATTACGAGCAGTACTTC.

This clonotype was observed many times. The genes are TRBV20-1 and TRBJ1-1, with D perhaps matching TRBD1 (5 bases). Deletions cut 5 bases from V and 5 bases from J, with 18 bases between. The CDR3 runs 14 residues. Germline assignment: CDR1 DFQATT and CDR2 SNEGSKA (reference sequence). The CDR3 is CSALFQGKGTEAFF. In nucleotides, the CDR3 is TGCAGTGCTCTTTTTCAGGGAAAGGGTACTGAAGCTTTCTTT.

The sample holds many counts of this clonotype. This sequence joins TRBV9 and TRBJ1-1; a weak D match, TRBD1 (5 bases). The germline gives CDR1 SGDLS, CDR2 YYNGEE. This CDR3 region has 13 residues. V was pared by 2 bases and J by 7 bases, with 12 bases between. CDR3 bases: TGTGCCAGCAGCGTGGGACTACGCTATGAAGCTTTCTTT. Its translation is CASSVGLRYEAFF.

The chain carries TRBV11-2 and TRBJ1-3; D unresolved. The CDR3 totals 16 residues. Trimming shortened V by 6 bases and J by 2 bases, and 17 bases separated the two germline ends. Germline loops: CDR1 SGHAT, CDR2 FQNNGV. The CDR3 DNA is TGTGCCAGCAGGTTAAGCCCAGCGGCTGCTGGAAACACCATATATTTT. Its protein product is CASRLSPAAAGNTIYF. Filled out from reference TRBV11-2 and TRBJ1-3, the complete variable domain reads EAGVAQSPRYKIIEKRQSVAFWCNPISGHATLYWYQQILGQGPKLLIQFQNNGVVDDSQLPKDRFSAERLKGVDSTLKIQPAKLEDSAVYLCASRLSPAAAGNTIYFGEGSWLTVV.

This clonotype showed up many times. The chain joins TRBV20-1 to TRBJ1-2; D uncertain. V gave up 3 bases and J gave up 4 bases, with 15 bases separating them. The CDR3 length is 14 residues. Per germline, CDR1 DFQATT and CDR2 SNEGSKA (reference sequence). In DNA form, the CDR3 reads TGCAGTGCTAGTTACGCCCAGAGAACCTATGGCTACACCTTC. It encodes CSASYAQRTYGYTF.

This clonotype was observed many times. The V and J genes are TRBV12-3 or TRBV12-4 and TRBJ1-5; no reliable D call. V was clipped by 4 bases and J by 3 bases, with 10 bases between them. The CDR3 sequence is 14 residues long. CDR3 DNA: TGTGCCAGCAGTTCGTCGGGGTTCAATCAGCCCCAGCATTTT. Protein: CASSSSGFNQPQHF.